The T cell receptor beta chain described here comes from a study of beta chain features in type 1 diabetes. The overall study: Patient and healthy donor groups were alike in age, gender and cell yields. Analysis included 107,917,701 sorted cells drawn from all samples. Findings and limits, study-wide: A potential PCR bias toward shorter templates would be equal in patient and control samples. Resolution of whether HLA type affects TCRB rearrangement was not achieved here. Shortening that was moderate but significant affected the TCRB CDR3s of Type 1 diabetes patients in all four CD4+ subsets.

Comment on this clone: The target antigen is unknown.

Since all of the isolated RNA was reverse transcribed, expressed TCRB transcripts were what got sequenced. Sequenced by immunoSEQ multiplex PCR; TCRdb stores in-frame clones only, minus some. The table includes around 70,000 clones, almost 50% detected once. Sequencing was done on a sample of central memory CD4+ T cells from blood. This clonotype was sampled from a young man with type 1 diabetes.

The CDR3: CASSTSDGGNQPQHF. CDR3 in DNA: TGTGCCAGCAGTACCTCGGACGGAGGTAATCAGCCCCAGCATTTT. This chain connects TRBV6-5 to TRBJ1-5; D remains ambiguous. The CDR3 is 15 amino acids. Germline lookup yields CDR1 MNHEY and CDR2 SVGAGI. Trimming removed 5 bases at V and 4 bases at J, with 15 bases between.